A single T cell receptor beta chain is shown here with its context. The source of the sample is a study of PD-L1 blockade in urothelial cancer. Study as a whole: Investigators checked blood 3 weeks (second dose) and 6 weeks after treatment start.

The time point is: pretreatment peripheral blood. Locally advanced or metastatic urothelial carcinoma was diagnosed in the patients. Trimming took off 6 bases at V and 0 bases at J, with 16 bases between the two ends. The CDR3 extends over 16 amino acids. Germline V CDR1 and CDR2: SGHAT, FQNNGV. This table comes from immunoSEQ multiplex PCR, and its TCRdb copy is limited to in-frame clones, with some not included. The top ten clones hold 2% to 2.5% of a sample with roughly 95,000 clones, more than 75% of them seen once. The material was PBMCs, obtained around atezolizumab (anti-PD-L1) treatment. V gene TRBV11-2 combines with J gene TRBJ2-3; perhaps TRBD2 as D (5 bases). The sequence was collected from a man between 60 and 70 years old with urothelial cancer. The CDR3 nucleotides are TGTGCCAGCAGTCGAAGCGGAAGCCCTAGCACAGATACGCAGTATTTT. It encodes CASSRSGSPSTDTQYF.